The entry that follows covers one T cell receptor (beta chain) sequence. V shed 2 bases and J 11 bases; nucleotides not matched to a gene: 20. The CDR3 extends over 19 amino acids. Germline V CDR1 and CDR2: MGHDK, SYGVNS. The sample originates from a study of blood T cells in healthy people across ages. Through a sample-barcoded 5' primer and a J-beta primer mix, a second PCR was run for roughly 6 to 11 cycles. Each CDR3 protein gets one entry after TCRdb re-called the 5' RACE reads with MiXCR. The sample has approximately 1,100,000 distinct CDR3 sequences; roughly 45% are singletons. The people who gave samples were healthy Caucasians from Russia, aged roughly 6 to 90.

This receptor was identified in a woman aged 55-75 years in good health. The sequenced sample was blood. The genes are TRBV25-1 and TRBJ2-5; 13 nucleotides line up with TRBD2. The CDR3 sequence: CASSEKETSGRSLWDEQYF. As DNA, the CDR3 is TGTGCCAGCAGTGAAAAGGAGACTAGCGGGAGGTCCCTTTGGGATGAGCAGTACTTC. The full variable domain, rest sourced from reference TRBV25-1 and TRBJ2-5, is EADIYQTPRYLVIGTGKKITLECSQTMGHDKMYWYQQDPGMELHLIHYSYGVNSTEKGDLSSESTVSRIRTEHFPLTLESARPSHTSQYLCASSEKETSGRSLWDEQYFGPGTRLLVL.